What follows are 9 T cell receptor beta chains derived from one specimen sequenced in a study of T and B cells in COVID-19 patients (dated by TCRdb to 2020 to 2021). TRB repertoires were amplified from roughly 230-500 ng of genomic DNA extracted from blood. Sequenced using an Illumina MiSeq. TRB rearrangements were amplified by multiplex PCR with BIOMED2 TRB-A/B primer pools. TCRdb trimmed the raw reads at Q25, called clones with MiXCR and kept productive beta chains. Duplicate CDR3 protein sequences are folded into a single record with the most common DNA and genes. Counted in this sample were 20,000 to 30,000 distinct CDR3 sequences; about 33% of them appeared once. The top ten constitute roughly 1.7% of the sample. Sequencing input: blood. Every receptor here comes from a human donor who had recovered from COVID-19.

V usage is TRBV7-6 and J usage is TRBJ1-4, with D perhaps matching TRBD1 (5 bases). This CDR3 is built from 14 residues. Germline CDR1 SGHVS, CDR2 FNYEAQ. Trimming removed 3 bases from V and 4 bases from J, with 9 bases in between. This chain's CDR3 is CASSFRGINEKLFF. CDR3 DNA sequence: TGTGCCAGCAGCTTCCGGGGGATTAATGAAAAACTGTTTTTT.

This clonotype rates as medium-sized. The J gene is TRBJ2-3, the V gene TRBV29-1; tentatively, D is TRBD2 (6 bases). V was pared by 0 bases and J by 9 bases, with 13 bases between. Germline V gene data show CDR1 as SQVTM and CDR2 as ANQGSEA. The CDR3 extends over 13 amino acids. The CDR3 nucleotides read TGCAGCGTTGAAGAGGGTAGCGGCTTCACGCAGTATTTT. As protein: CSVEEGSGFTQYF.

Only a few counts were recorded for this clonotype. The chain joins TRBV12-3 or TRBV12-4 to TRBJ2-7; tentative D call: TRBD1 (6 bases). The V and J ends lost 1 base and 6 bases respectively, with 10 bases between them. CDR3 length equals 13 residues. The CDR3 loop is CASSLGSRGEQYF. The CDR3, as DNA: TGTGCCAGCAGTTTAGGGTCCAGGGGCGAGCAGTACTTC.

In this sample, this clonotype turned up many times. V usage is TRBV6-5 and J usage is TRBJ2-7; perhaps D is TRBD1 or TRBD2 (6 bases each). With 6 bases removed from V and 8 bases from J, the gap between germline ends came to 23 bases. The germline V gene encodes CDR1 MNHEY and CDR2 SVGAGI. The CDR3 consists of 15 residues. The CDR3 nucleotides read TGTGCCAGCAGCCCTGGACAGCGGGTGGGGAGGCAGCAGTACTTC. It yields the protein CASSPGQRVGRQQYF.

This clonotype is a singleton in its sample. The rearrangement links TRBV5-1 to TRBJ1-4, with 8 bases that match TRBD1. The CDR3 contains 15 residues. The V segment lost 2 bases and the J segment 8 bases; nucleotides outside the gene matches: 8. The germline gives CDR1 SGHRS, CDR2 YFSETQ. The CDR3 spells CASSFRTGKGEKLFF. DNA for the CDR3: TGCGCCAGCAGCTTTCGGACAGGGAAGGGAGAAAAACTGTTTTTT.

This clonotype was seen a few times. This chain uses TRBV6-2 or TRBV6-3 with TRBJ2-1; D gene ambiguous. CDR1 is MNHEY, CDR2 SVGEGT, per germline. The CDR3 totals 12 residues. The V end lost 4 bases, the J end lost 9 bases, and 10 bases lay between the germline ends. CDR3 nucleotide sequence: TGTGCCAGCAGTTTATCCACGAGTGAGCAGTTCTTC. Amino acid sequence: CASSLSTSEQFF.

The chain carries TRBV5-6 and TRBJ2-7; 9 bases line up with TRBD2. The V and J ends lost 0 bases and 1 base, in that order; junction bases with no gene match: 2. This CDR3 is 15 amino acids long. Germline V gene data show CDR1 as SGHDT and CDR2 as YYEEEE. DNA for the CDR3: TGTGCCAGCAGCTTGGGCGGGAGGGGATCCTACGAGCAGTACTTC. Its protein is CASSLGGRGSYEQYF.

On this clonotype itself: One end of the junction does not line up with germline, which may come from a read error. J is TRBJ1-4 and V is TRBV28; D is perhaps TRBD1 (6 bases). CDR3 length: 16 residues. Germline values: CDR1 MDHEN, CDR2 SYDVKM. CDR3 residues: CASNPTGSSLNKKLFF. The CDR3 bases are TGTGCCAGCAACCCGACAGGTTCCTCACTTAATAAAAAACTGTTTTTT.

The chain combines TRBV18 with TRBJ1-1; D remains unclear. This CDR3 comprises 14 residues. Germline-derived CDR1 and CDR2 are KGHSH and LQKENI. The ends were cut back, 3 bases at V and 0 bases at J, with 8 bases in the middle. CDR3: CASSPYFMNTEAFF. CDR3 DNA: TGTGCCAGCTCACCCTATTTCATGAACACTGAAGCTTTCTTT.